A selection of T cell receptor beta chains follows, all from one sample in a study of neurological immune-mediated disorders. TCRdb ran MiXCR on the 5' RACE reads and lists one entry per CDR3 protein. The sample contains around 27,000 distinct CDR3 sequences, more than 14% of which appear only once. The sequencing input was PBMCs. Source of these receptors: a man in his sixties or seventies in good health. Each CDR3 is given with its conserved first and last residue. D genes are given only for firm matches. Rows give clone size only sometimes, using once, few, many, or a class for an expanded clone.

J gene	D gene	V gene	clone size	CDR3 DNA	CDR3 protein
TRBJ2-3	TRBD2	TRBV18	many	TGTGCCAGCTCACCTGGACCGGGGGGAGATACGCAGTATTTT	CASSPGPGGDTQYF
TRBJ2-1	NA	TRBV7-9	NA	TGTGCCAGCAGCTTAGTGGGGCTAGCGAGCAATGAGCAGTTCTTC	CASSLVGLASNEQFF
TRBJ2-3	NA	TRBV7-2	many	TGTGCCAGCAGTCTCCTCGATTCGGGAGATACGCAGTATTTT	CASSLLDSGDTQYF
TRBJ2-3	NA	TRBV12-3/TRBV12-4	few	TGTGCCAGCAGTCGGACGGCTAGCACAGATACGCAGTATTTT	CASSRTASTDTQYF
TRBJ1-2	NA	TRBV7-6	once	TGTGCCAGCAGCTTAGTGCAGGGCTATGGCTACACCTTC	CASSLVQGYGYTF
TRBJ1-6	TRBD1	TRBV5-5	many	TGTGCCAGCAGCCAGGGGGGCTCCTATAATTCACCCCTCCACTTT	CASSQGGSYNSPLHF
TRBJ1-1	TRBD1	TRBV24-1	NA	TGTACCACCAGAGGACAGGGGATAAGGACTGAAGCTTTCTTT	CTTRGQGIRTEAFF
TRBJ2-3	TRBD2	TRBV7-2	many	TGTGCCAGCAGCTTAGCTGGCGGGGGGGCCGGAGATACGCAGTATTTT	CASSLAGGGAGDTQYF
TRBJ2-3	NA	TRBV20-1	many	TGCAGTGCCTGGATTCGCTTGGCAGATACGCAGTATTTT	CSAWIRLADTQYF
TRBJ1-1	NA	TRBV29-1	many	TGCAGCGTTGAGGTTGGGGTCTCTGAAGCTTTCTTT	CSVEVGVSEAFF
TRBJ1-5	NA	TRBV12-3/TRBV12-4	many	TGTGCCAGCAGTTTAAGGGAGAATCAGCCCCAGCATTTT	CASSLRENQPQHF
TRBJ2-3	NA	TRBV3-1	NA	TGTGCCAGCAGCCAGGGGGAGCCCCCCACAGATACGCAGTATTTT	CASSQGEPPTDTQYF
TRBJ2-1	NA	TRBV5-1	many	TGCGCCAGCAGCACCCTTCCGCGGGGGCAGAGCTCCTACAATGAGCAGTTCTTC	CASSTLPRGQSSYNEQFF
TRBJ2-7	TRBD1	TRBV5-5	NA	TGTGCCAGCAGCTTGTCTCGGGACAGCTTATACGAGCAGTACTTC	CASSLSRDSLYEQYF
TRBJ2-3	NA	TRBV7-3	many	TGTGCCAGCAGCTTAGCGTTGGGGAGCACAGATACGCAGTATTTT	CASSLALGSTDTQYF
TRBJ2-7	NA	TRBV4-2	many	TGTGCCAGCAGCCAAGATCCCCGAGGAAACGAGCAGTACTTC	CASSQDPRGNEQYF
TRBJ2-5	TRBD2	TRBV30	NA	TGTGCCTGGCGCCCCCGGACTAGCGCGGAGACCCAGTACTTC	CAWRPRTSAETQYF
TRBJ2-2	TRBD2	TRBV24-1	many	TGTGCCACCAGTGATTTGGGGCTAGCGGCCCCGAACACCGGGGAGCTGTTTTTT	CATSDLGLAAPNTGELFF
TRBJ2-5	NA	TRBV6-5	many	TGTGCCAGCAGGACAGCTCACCAGGGCGGAGAGACCCAGTACTTC	CASRTAHQGGETQYF
TRBJ1-1	NA	TRBV6-5	many	TGTGCCAGCACCCAGGGACCCGTGGCTTTCTTT	CASTQGPVAFF
TRBJ2-5	TRBD1	TRBV10-3	many	TGTGCCATCAGTGCGACAGGGGGCGAAGAGACCCAGTACTTC	CAISATGGEETQYF
TRBJ2-3	NA	TRBV5-1	many	TGCGCCAGCAGCCCGGAGACAGCAGATACGCAGTATTTT	CASSPETADTQYF
TRBJ1-1	NA	TRBV6-9	many	TGTGCCAGCAGTTATGGGGTTGAGTCAACAGGGACGAACACTGAAGCTTTCTTT	CASSYGVESTGTNTEAFF
TRBJ2-1	TRBD1	TRBV7-9	many	TGTGCCAGCAGGCCTTCCCGGGACAGGGGGAATGAGCAGTTCTTC	CASRPSRDRGNEQFF
TRBJ1-2	TRBD1	TRBV10-3	many	TGTGCCATCAGTGAGTTGGACAGGGCCGGCTACACCTTC	CAISELDRAGYTF
TRBJ2-1	TRBD2	TRBV5-5	many	TGTGCCAGCAGCTTGGCGGCGGGAGGCTACAATGAGCAGTTCTTC	CASSLAAGGYNEQFF
TRBJ1-1	NA	TRBV5-1	many	TGCGCCAGCAGCTGGGGGACGGACGCTGAAGCTTTCTTT	CASSWGTDAEAFF
TRBJ1-2	NA	TRBV12-3/TRBV12-4	many	TGTGCCAGCAGTCCTTTCGGGACGGCGGATGGCTACACCTTC	CASSPFGTADGYTF
TRBJ2-2	NA	TRBV15	many	TGTGCCACCAGCAGGGCCGGGGGGAACACCGGGGAGCTGTTTTTT	CATSRAGGNTGELFF
TRBJ2-7	NA	TRBV4-2	many	TGTGCCAGCAGCCAAGGCAGGACTAACACCTACGAGCAGTACTTC	CASSQGRTNTYEQYF
TRBJ2-3	NA	TRBV11-2	many	TGTGCCAGCAGAGCGAGGGCGACTAGCACAGATACGCAGTATTTT	CASRARATSTDTQYF
TRBJ2-1	TRBD2	TRBV2	many	TGTGCCAGCAGTGAATCCGGACTAGCGGGGTACAATGAGCAGTTCTTC	CASSESGLAGYNEQFF
TRBJ2-7	NA	TRBV20-1	many	TGCAGTGCTAGAGACTCTCACGGGACTGACTCCTACGAGCAGTACTTC	CSARDSHGTDSYEQYF
TRBJ1-2	NA	TRBV27	many	TGTGCCAGCATGGGGGGGGCGAGCTATGGCTACACCTTC	CASMGGASYGYTF
TRBJ1-1	NA	TRBV20-1	many	TGCAGTGCTAGGCGAGGGGTAATGAACACTGAAGCTTTCTTT	CSARRGVMNTEAFF
TRBJ2-1	NA	TRBV7-2	many	TGTGCCAGCAGCTTAGTTAGCTACAATGAGCAGTTCTTC	CASSLVSYNEQFF
TRBJ1-4	NA	TRBV4-3	many	TGCGCCAGCAGCCAAGATATACAGGGTGGTGAAAAACTGTTTTTT	CASSQDIQGGEKLFF
TRBJ1-4	NA	TRBV27	many	TGTGCCAGCAGTTTAAAGGCGTCAGGGGTCGAAAAACTGTTTTTT	CASSLKASGVEKLFF
TRBJ2-7	NA	TRBV6-6	many	TGTGCCAGCAGTTACCCACTGAGGAGACAGGACACAACCTACGAGCAGTACTTC	CASSYPLRRQDTTYEQYF
TRBJ2-2	NA	TRBV29-1	NA	TGCAGCGCCGGGCCCAACCTTCACACCGGGGAGCTGTTTTTT	CSAGPNLHTGELFF
TRBJ2-2	TRBD1	TRBV29-1	many	TGCAGCGTTTCAGGGGGCAGGTCCGGGGAGCTGTTTTTT	CSVSGGRSGELFF
TRBJ1-1	NA	TRBV27	NA	TGTGCCAGCAGTTTATCGTGGAAGAACACTGAAGCTTTCTTT	CASSLSWKNTEAFF
TRBJ2-2	NA	TRBV2	NA	TGTGCCAGCAGTCTTGATTCCCAGGGGAGGAACACCGGGGAGCTGTTTTTT	CASSLDSQGRNTGELFF
TRBJ2-1	TRBD2	TRBV20-1	many	TGCAGTGCTAGAGGGATTCTAGCGGAATCCTACAATGAGCAGTTCTTC	CSARGILAESYNEQFF
TRBJ2-5	TRBD1	TRBV29-1	NA	TGCAGCGTCTCCACGGACAGGCAAGAGACCCAGTACTTC	CSVSTDRQETQYF
TRBJ2-1	NA	TRBV5-1	many	TGCGCCAGCAGCTCACAGGGTTCCCACAATGAGCAGTTCTTC	CASSSQGSHNEQFF
TRBJ2-2	NA	TRBV20-1	NA	TGCAGTGCTAGTTCCAGGTCCACCGGGGAGTTGTTTTTT	CSASSRSTGELFF
TRBJ1-1	NA	TRBV20-1	many	TGCAGTGCGGGTAACCGGGGGACTGAAGCTTTCTTT	CSAGNRGTEAFF
TRBJ1-4	TRBD1	TRBV5-1	many	TGCGCCAGCAGTCGACAGGGGTTTAGTGGGGAAAAACTGTTTTTT	CASSRQGFSGEKLFF
TRBJ2-5	NA	TRBV5-1	many	TGCGCCAGCAGCTGGCGAGCGGCAGAAGAGACCCAGTACTTC	CASSWRAAEETQYF